Below, 10 T cell receptor beta chains from the same sample are listed, as sequenced in a study of blood T cell repertoires in COVID-19. Profiled with immunoSEQ multiplex PCR; TCRdb holds only in-frame clones, not every one. In the table there are 85,000 to 130,000 clones, roughly 92% of which are singletons. Sequencing input: peripheral blood. The receptors shown here come from a man aged 70-80 years with acute or convalescent COVID-19.

This chain links TRBV9 with TRBJ2-5; maybe TRBD1 (5 bases). This CDR3 has 14 amino acids. Trimming cost V 4 bases and J 2 bases, with 12 bases left between them. CDR1 and CDR2 from the germline V gene are SGDLS and YYNGEE. CDR3: CASSHTTAQETQYF. The CDR3 DNA sequence: TGTGCCAGCAGCCATACGACAGCTCAAGAGACCCAGTACTTC.

The chain combines TRBV7-2 with TRBJ2-7, with a tentative D call TRBD2 (6 bases). The CDR3 spans 13 residues. From germline, CDR1 is SGHTA and CDR2 FQGNSA. V lost 1 base and J lost 6, with 10 bases in between. CDR3 residues: CASSLGDWAEQYF. CDR3 coding DNA: TGTGCCAGCAGCTTAGGGGACTGGGCCGAGCAGTACTTC.

The chain employs TRBV19 and TRBJ1-2, with D possibly being TRBD1 (5 bases). Trimming shortened V by 3 bases and J by 1 base, and 9 bases separated the two germline ends. Per the germline V gene, CDR1 is LNHDA and CDR2 is SQIVND (reference sequence). The CDR3 consists of 14 residues. For the CDR3, the DNA is TGTGCCAGTAGTATTGGGGGGGGTAACTATGGCTACACCTTC. It specifies CASSIGGGNYGYTF.

This chain joins TRBV5-1 and TRBJ2-7; weak D call: TRBD1 (5 bases). This CDR3 is built from 15 residues. Germline values: CDR1 SGHRS, CDR2 YFSETQ. V lost 0 bases to trimming and J lost 0 bases, with 10 bases between them. The CDR3 protein is CASSLDAGLSYEQYF. The CDR3 DNA is TGCGCCAGCAGCTTGGACGCAGGGCTCTCCTACGAGCAGTACTTC.

CDR3 sequence: CAISGGQGSQPQHF. Written as DNA, the CDR3 is TGTGCCATCAGCGGGGGACAGGGAAGTCAGCCCCAGCATTTT. The chain uses TRBV10-3 and TRBJ1-5; 9 bases fit TRBD1. The CDR3 runs 14 residues. From germline, CDR1 is ENHRY and CDR2 SYGVKD. V shed 6 bases and J 6 bases; nucleotides not matched to a gene: 6.

The V and J genes are TRBV18 and TRBJ1-1, with TRBD1 identical over 7 bases. Germline loops: CDR1 KGHSH, CDR2 LQKENI. V lost 4 bases, J lost 0 bases, and 11 bases stayed unmatched. This CDR3 has 17 residues. This CDR3 reads CASSRTGRTLMNTEAFF. Here the CDR3 DNA reads TGTGCCAGCTCACGGACAGGACGGACTTTAATGAACACTGAAGCTTTCTTT.

This chain links TRBV11-1 with TRBJ1-2; maybe TRBD1 (5 bases). CDR1 and CDR2 (germline): SGHAT, FQDESV (reference sequence). Trimming shortened V by 3 bases and J by 6 bases, and 14 bases separated the two germline ends. The CDR3 runs 14 residues. DNA of the CDR3: TGTGCCAGCAGCTTTCAAGGGGATAGTAATGGCTACACCTTC. Translated: CASSFQGDSNGYTF.

V gene TRBV24-1 combines with J gene TRBJ1-2, with D unclear. Looked up from germline, CDR1 is KGHDR and CDR2 is SFDVKD. The CDR3 length is 11 residues. V was shortened by 7 bases and J by 9 bases, with 11 bases between the two germline ends. This CDR3 is CATRDGSSYTF. The CDR3 region has the DNA TGTGCCACCAGGGATGGGAGCAGCTACACCTTC.

The CDR3 sequence: CASSHSRREQFF. The CDR3 bases are TGTGCCAGCAGCCATAGCCGCCGGGAGCAGTTCTTC. The gene calls are TRBV3-1 (or the pseudogene TRBV3-2) and TRBJ2-1; D uncertain. The V gene's germline CDR1 is LGHDT and CDR2 YNNKEL (reference sequence). With 3 bases removed from V and 10 bases from J, the gap between germline ends came to 10 bases. This CDR3 has 12 amino acids.

A note on this clone: Other DNA sequences from this sample encode an identical CDR3 as well. The chain is built from TRBV3-1 (or the pseudogene TRBV3-2) and TRBJ1-5, with TRBD1 identical over 9 bases. The CDR3 extends over 13 amino acids. V lost 3 bases and J lost 6; bases outside the gene matches: 0. CDR1 and CDR2 (germline): LGHDT, YNNKEL (reference sequence). CDR3 nucleotides: TGTGCCAGCAGCCAGGACAGGGGTCAGCCCCAGCATTTT. It encodes CASSQDRGQPQHF.